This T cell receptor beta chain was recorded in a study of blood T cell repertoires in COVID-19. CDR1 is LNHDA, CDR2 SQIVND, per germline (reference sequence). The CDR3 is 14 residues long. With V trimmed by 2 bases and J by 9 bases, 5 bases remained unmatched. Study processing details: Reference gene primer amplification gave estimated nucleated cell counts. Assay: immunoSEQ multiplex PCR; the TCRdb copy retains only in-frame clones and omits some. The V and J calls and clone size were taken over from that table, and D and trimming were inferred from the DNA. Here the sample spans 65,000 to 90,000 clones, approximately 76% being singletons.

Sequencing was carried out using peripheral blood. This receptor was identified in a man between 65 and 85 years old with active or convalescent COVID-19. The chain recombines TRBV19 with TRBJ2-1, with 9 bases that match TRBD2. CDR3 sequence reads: CASSISLAGSEQFF. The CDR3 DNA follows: TGTGCCAGTAGTATAAGTCTAGCGGGGAGTGAGCAGTTCTTC.